The next 18 T cell receptor beta chains were all read from a single sample in a study of control samples from healthy donors and cancer patients. Here immunoSEQ multiplex PCR was the method, and the copy in TCRdb shows in-frame clones only, minus some. The repertoire holds more than 85,000 clones, with about 88% as singletons. Material: PBMCs. The receptors originated from a man aged 65 to 85 with lung cancer.

This clone was found a few times. The J gene is TRBJ1-2, the V gene TRBV28, with 7 bases lining up with TRBD1. J lost 4 bases, V lost 4 bases, and 6 bases had no gene match. The germline gives CDR1 MDHEN, CDR2 SYDVKM. The CDR3 sequence is 14 residues long. CDR3: CASSSPGQTYGYTF. The CDR3 DNA reads as TGTGCCAGCAGTTCCCCGGGACAGACCTATGGCTACACCTTC.

The chain recombines TRBV29-1 with TRBJ1-1; no definite D call. This CDR3 has 14 residues. The ends were cut back, 2 bases at V and 1 base at J, with 11 bases in the middle. Germline CDR1 is SQVTM and CDR2 is ANQGSEA. CDR3 in amino acids: CSVERGSGNTEAFF. The CDR3 coding sequence is TGCAGCGTTGAAAGAGGTTCAGGGAACACTGAAGCTTTCTTT.

This chain uses TRBV3-1 (or the pseudogene TRBV3-2) with TRBJ1-6; D remains unclear. The CDR3 is 13 residues long. CDR1 and CDR2 from the germline V gene are LGHDT and YNNKEL (reference sequence). Trimming took 4 bases from V and 8 from J, leaving 9 bases between them. CDR3 coding DNA: TGTGCCAGCAGCCCGGTCCGGGATTCACCCCTCCACTTT. This encodes CASSPVRDSPLHF.

The chain joins TRBV24-1 to TRBJ2-3; TRBD2 matches at 7 bases. Germline V CDR1 and CDR2: KGHDR, SFDVKD. Trimming cost V 3 bases and J 2 bases; bases outside gene matches: 16. The CDR3 has 19 residues. Written as DNA, the CDR3 is TGTGCCACCAGTGATGGTGTCGGTCGACTAGCAGACGACACAGATACGCAGTATTTT. Protein product: CATSDGVGRLADDTDTQYF.

This clone appeared a single time. This rearrangement joins TRBV5-1 to TRBJ1-6; the D gene is possibly TRBD1 (5 bases). The CDR3 is 15 residues long. Germline loops: CDR1 SGHRS, CDR2 YFSETQ. V shed 4 bases and J shed 7 bases, with 15 bases lying between them. The DNA for the CDR3 is TGCGCCAGCAGCCCCGTGGCAGGGCAGAATTCACCCCTCCACTTT. This gives the protein CASSPVAGQNSPLHF.

The rearrangement uses TRBV29-1 and TRBJ2-7, with D uncertain. The V end lost 4 bases, the J end lost 3 bases, and 10 bases lay between the germline ends. Germline V gene lookup returns CDR1 SQVTM and CDR2 ANQGSEA. This CDR3 region has 12 residues. CDR3 protein: CSVVLGVYEQYF. In DNA form, the CDR3 reads TGCAGCGTTGTGCTAGGAGTCTACGAGCAGTACTTC.

The genes are TRBV9 and TRBJ2-3; tentative D call: TRBD2 (7 bases). The V gene's germline CDR1 is SGDLS and CDR2 YYNGEE. Between the trimmed V and J ends, which lost 4 bases and 2 bases, there was a span of 17 bases. The CDR3 sequence is 16 residues long. CDR3 amino acids: CASSPRGGGNTDTQYF. DNA of the CDR3: TGTGCCAGCAGCCCCAGAGGGGGGGGGAACACAGATACGCAGTATTTT.

The chain has TRBV27 and TRBJ2-7, with 8 bases matching TRBD1. The V and J ends lost 1 base and 5 bases, in that order; junction bases with no gene match: 1. Germline V lookup: CDR1 MNHEY, CDR2 SMNVEV (reference sequence). The CDR3 is 13 amino acids. Here the CDR3 reads CASSLWTGNEQYF. CDR3 nucleotides: TGTGCCAGCAGTTTATGGACAGGGAACGAGCAGTACTTC.

This clone was detected only a few times. The chain is built from TRBV5-4 and TRBJ1-4; TRBD1 might be the D (5 bases). The V and J ends lost 1 base and 12 bases respectively, with 22 bases between them. Germline CDR1 is SGHNT and CDR2 is YYREEE (reference sequence). The CDR3 runs to 16 residues. The CDR3 reads CASSLSTPGRGGELFF. The CDR3 bases are TGTGCCAGCAGCTTGTCGACGCCGGGGAGGGGTGGGGAACTGTTTTTT. Full variable domain (missing parts from reference TRBV5-4 and TRBJ1-4): ETGVTQSPTHLIKTRGQQVTLRCSSQSGHNTVSWYQQALGQGPQFIFQYYREEENGRGNFPPRFSGLQFPNYSSELNVNALELDDSALYLCASSLSTPGRGGELFFGSGTQLSVL.

V and J are TRBV5-1 and TRBJ2-3; the match to TRBD2 covers 14 bases. This CDR3 is 16 amino acids long. In germline, CDR1 is SGHRS, CDR2 YFSETQ. J lost 6 bases, V lost 4 bases, and 7 bases had no gene match. The CDR3 sequence: CASSTGLAGGSDTQYF. Here the CDR3 DNA reads TGCGCCAGCAGCACCGGACTAGCGGGGGGATCGGATACGCAGTATTTT.

The V gene is TRBV4-1, the J gene TRBJ1-4, with D perhaps matching TRBD1 (5 bases). The CDR3 is 15 residues long. The V end was cut by 0 bases, the J end by 7 bases, with 12 bases between. The germline gives CDR1 MGHRA, CDR2 YSYEKL. CDR3 DNA sequence: TGCGCCAGCAGCCAAGACGGGGCCGGACCTGAAAAACTGTTTTTT. This translates into CASSQDGAGPEKLFF.

This clone has a handful of counts. The chain employs TRBV18 and TRBJ1-5, with D tentatively TRBD1 (5 bases). Germline assignment: CDR1 KGHSH and CDR2 LQKENI. This CDR3 is 14 amino acids long. V was pared by 5 bases and J by 2 bases, with 10 bases between. The CDR3 is CASSSDSGNQPQHF. In DNA, the CDR3 is TGTGCCAGCTCATCTGACAGCGGCAATCAGCCCCAGCATTTT.

The genes are TRBV28 and TRBJ1-1, with a possible D match to TRBD1 (5 bases). Germline V gives CDR1 MDHEN, CDR2 SYDVKM. V was clipped by 3 bases and J by 1 base, with 12 bases between them. The CDR3 loop spans 15 amino acids. Here the CDR3 reads CASSFTGRANTEAFF. The CDR3 DNA sequence: TGTGCCAGCAGTTTTACAGGACGGGCGAACACTGAAGCTTTCTTT. Using reference TRBV28 and TRBJ1-1 for the parts outside the CDR3, the full variable domain is DVKVTQSSRYLVKRTGEKVFLECVQDMDHENMFWYRQDPGLGLRLIYFSYDVKMKEKGDIPEGYSVSREKKERFSLILESASTNQTSMYLCASSFTGRANTEAFFGQGTRLTVV.

The CDR3 DNA reads TGCAGCGTTGAAGACAACAGCTCCTACGAGCAGTACTTC. Translating it yields CSVEDNSSYEQYF. The rearrangement joins TRBV29-1 to TRBJ2-7, with unresolved D. V gave up 0 bases and J gave up 0 bases, with 6 bases separating them. The length of the CDR3 is 13 residues. Germline V CDR1 and CDR2: SQVTM, ANQGSEA.

This clone was detected once. The chain carries TRBV5-1 and TRBJ2-1; 11 bases agree with TRBD1. V shed 1 base and J 7 bases; nucleotides not matched to a gene: 4. The CDR3 covers 15 residues. From germline, CDR1 is SGHRS and CDR2 YFSETQ. The DNA for the CDR3 is TGCGCCAGCAGCTTGTACGGGACAGGGGGTAATGAGCAGTTCTTC. Amino acids: CASSLYGTGGNEQFF.

The V gene is TRBV12-3 or TRBV12-4, the J gene TRBJ1-3; D call uncertain. The CDR3 sequence is 12 residues long. V was cut by 5 bases and J by 6 bases, with 8 bases left in between. CDR3 loop: CASSKNENTIYF. CDR3 DNA sequence: TGTGCCAGCAGTAAGAACGAAAACACCATATATTTT.

The V call is TRBV5-1, the J call TRBJ1-4; D unresolved. CDR3 size: 16 residues. Germline loops: CDR1 SGHRS, CDR2 YFSETQ. The germline V and J ends were trimmed by 5 bases and 0 bases, with 14 bases remaining between them. CDR3 region: CASRARLETTNEKLFF. The CDR3, as DNA: TGCGCCAGCAGGGCACGGCTGGAAACAACTAATGAAAAACTGTTTTTT.

The chain links TRBV11-2 to TRBJ1-3; the D is unclear. V was clipped by 2 bases and J by 0 bases, with 11 bases between them. The CDR3 extends over 16 amino acids. In germline, CDR1 is SGHAT, CDR2 FQNNGV. CDR3 loop: CASSLIMLDSGNTIYF. The DNA of the CDR3 is TGTGCCAGCAGCTTAATTATGTTGGACTCTGGAAACACCATATATTTT.